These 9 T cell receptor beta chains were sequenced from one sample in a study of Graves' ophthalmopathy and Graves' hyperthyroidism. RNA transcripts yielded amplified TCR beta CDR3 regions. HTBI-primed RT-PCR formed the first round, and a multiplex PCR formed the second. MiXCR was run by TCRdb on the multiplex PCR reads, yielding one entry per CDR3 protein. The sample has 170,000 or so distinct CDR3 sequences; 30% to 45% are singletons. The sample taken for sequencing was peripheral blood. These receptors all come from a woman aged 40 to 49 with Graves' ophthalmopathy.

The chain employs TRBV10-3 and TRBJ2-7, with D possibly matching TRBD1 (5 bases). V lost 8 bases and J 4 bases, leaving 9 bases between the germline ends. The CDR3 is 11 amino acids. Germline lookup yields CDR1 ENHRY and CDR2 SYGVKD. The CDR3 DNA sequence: TGTGCCATCGGCCAGGGTTACGAGCAGTACTTC. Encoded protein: CAIGQGYEQYF.

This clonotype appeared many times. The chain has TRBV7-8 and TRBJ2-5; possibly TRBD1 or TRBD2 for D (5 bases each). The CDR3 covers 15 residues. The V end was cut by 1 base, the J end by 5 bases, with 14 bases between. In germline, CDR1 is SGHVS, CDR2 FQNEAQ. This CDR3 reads CASSLGDPMRETQYF. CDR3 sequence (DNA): TGTGCCAGCAGCTTAGGGGACCCAATGAGGGAGACCCAGTACTTC.

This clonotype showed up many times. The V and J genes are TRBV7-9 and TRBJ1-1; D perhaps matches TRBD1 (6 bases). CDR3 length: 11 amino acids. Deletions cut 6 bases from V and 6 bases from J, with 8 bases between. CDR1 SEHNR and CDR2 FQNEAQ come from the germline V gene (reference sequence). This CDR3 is CASRGASEAFF. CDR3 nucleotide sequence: TGTGCCAGCAGGGGGGCCTCTGAAGCTTTCTTT.

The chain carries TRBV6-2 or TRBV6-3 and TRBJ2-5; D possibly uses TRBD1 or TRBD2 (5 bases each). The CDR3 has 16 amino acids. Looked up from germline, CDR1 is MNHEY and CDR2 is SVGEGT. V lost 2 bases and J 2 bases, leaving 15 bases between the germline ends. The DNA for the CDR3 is TGTGCCAGCAGTTACACGCTCGGGGACGTTCAAGAGACCCAGTACTTC. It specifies CASSYTLGDVQETQYF.

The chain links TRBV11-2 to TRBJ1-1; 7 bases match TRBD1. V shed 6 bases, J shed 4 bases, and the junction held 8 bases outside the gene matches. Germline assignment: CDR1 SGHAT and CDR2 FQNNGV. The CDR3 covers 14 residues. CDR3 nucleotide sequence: TGTGCCAGCAGGTACAGGGGCGCCATCACTGAAGCTTTCTTT. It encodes CASRYRGAITEAFF. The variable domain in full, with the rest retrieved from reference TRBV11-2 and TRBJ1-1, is EAGVAQSPRYKIIEKRQSVAFWCNPISGHATLYWYQQILGQGPKLLIQFQNNGVVDDSQLPKDRFSAERLKGVDSTLKIQPAKLEDSAVYLCASRYRGAITEAFFGQGTRLTVV.

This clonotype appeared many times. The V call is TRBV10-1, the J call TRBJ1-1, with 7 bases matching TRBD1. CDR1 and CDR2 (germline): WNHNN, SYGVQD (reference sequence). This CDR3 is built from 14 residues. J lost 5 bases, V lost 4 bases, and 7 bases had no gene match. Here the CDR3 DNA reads TGCGCCAGCAGTGCGACAGGGAGTGAGACTGAAGCTTTCTTT. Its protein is CASSATGSETEAFF.

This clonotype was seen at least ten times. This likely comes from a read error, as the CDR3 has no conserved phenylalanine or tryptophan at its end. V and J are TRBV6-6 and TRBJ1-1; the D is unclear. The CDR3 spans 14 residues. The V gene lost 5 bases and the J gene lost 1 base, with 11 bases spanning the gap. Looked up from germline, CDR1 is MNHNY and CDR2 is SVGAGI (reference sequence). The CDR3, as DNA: TGTGCCAGCAGTCCCACAACAGCGAACACTGAAGCTTTCCTT. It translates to CASSPTTANTEAFL.

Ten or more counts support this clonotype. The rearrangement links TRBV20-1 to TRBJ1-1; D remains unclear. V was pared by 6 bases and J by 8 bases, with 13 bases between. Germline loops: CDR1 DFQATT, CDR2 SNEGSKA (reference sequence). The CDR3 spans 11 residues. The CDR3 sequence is CSAEKSREAFF. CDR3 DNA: TGCAGTGCCGAGAAGAGCAGGGAAGCTTTCTTT.

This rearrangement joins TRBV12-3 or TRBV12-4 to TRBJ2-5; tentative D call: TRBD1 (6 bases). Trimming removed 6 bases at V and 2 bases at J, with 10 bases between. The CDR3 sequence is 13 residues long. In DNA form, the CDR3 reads TGTGCCAGCAGGATACAGGGTCAAGAGACCCAGTACTTC. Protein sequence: CASRIQGQETQYF.